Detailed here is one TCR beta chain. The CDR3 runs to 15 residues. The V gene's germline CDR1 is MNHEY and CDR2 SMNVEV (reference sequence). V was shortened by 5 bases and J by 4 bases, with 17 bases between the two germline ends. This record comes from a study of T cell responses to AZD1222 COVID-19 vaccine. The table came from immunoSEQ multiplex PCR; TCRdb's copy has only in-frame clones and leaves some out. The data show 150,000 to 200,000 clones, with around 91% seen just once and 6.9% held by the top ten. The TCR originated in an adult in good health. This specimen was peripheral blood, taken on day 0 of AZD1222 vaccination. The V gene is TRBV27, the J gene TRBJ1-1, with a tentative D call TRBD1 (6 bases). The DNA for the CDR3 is TGTGCCAGCAGTGCCTACAGGGCTAGTATCACTGAAGCTTTCTTT. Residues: CASSAYRASITEAFF.